The present entry profiles one T cell receptor beta chain with its context. This clone was observed a handful of times. Its antigen is currently not known. Qualities for individual bases were not recorded, and no much larger clone is one base off. The source of the sample is a study of blood T cell repertoires in COVID-19 (dated by TCRdb to the early 2020s). The study in broad terms: Samples from collaborators originated in the United States, Italy and Spain and spanned both the acute and convalescent phases of COVID-19. Deeply sampled blood TCRbeta repertoires from subjects exposed to, actively infected with, or recovered from COVID-19 were included in the dataset. The repertoires were released in a freely available public database meant as a resource for research on the immune response to SARS-CoV-2. Sample metadata almost always included a de-identified subject ID, COVID-19 status, age in years and sex. Samples came from the ongoing ImmuneRACE study (first 160 participants) plus 1,254 subjects from 6 global collaborators. Where available, HLA class I and class II types were obtained from metadata supplied by the sample provider rather than from assay-based typing. The material from the prospective study consisted of cDNA or gDNA derived from T cells, B-cell-depleted T cells, or PBMCs.

Whole blood was collected in K2EDTA tubes by collaborating institutions according to the institutions' own protocols. Collaborator samples were shipped for TCRbeta analysis as frozen whole blood, isolated PBMCs, or DNA extracted from either sample type. The immunoSEQ Assay, a bias-controlled multiplex PCR, was used to amplify TCRbeta CDR3 regions from genomic DNA. As for the original processing: Within the assay, amplification of reference gene primers was used to estimate how many nucleated cells each sample contained. To quantify the absolute abundance of each unique TCRbeta CDR3 rearrangement, sequence reads were collapsed and filtered. For each sample, productive Simpson clonality was calculated as the square root of Simpson's diversity index across productive rearrangements. TCRdb retrieved this table from immuneACCESS and kept in-frame rearrangements only. Not all clones are present; in checked studies, unresolved V genes account for under half, and no reason is known for the remainder. V, J and clone size are taken as reported in that table, and D and trimming were inferred from the DNA itself. For this sample there are tens of thousands of clones; approximately 89% appear just once. The top ten clones comprise roughly 2% of the sample.

CDR1 is given as SEHNR and CDR2 as FQNEAQ, both from the germline V gene (reference sequence). The cysteine opens and the phenylalanine closes a CDR3 of 15 amino acids. This entry keeps only the CDR3 DNA: 45 bases, framed from base 1. Clipping removes 5 bases from V and 6 bases from J, with 11 as the unmatched junction base count. Overall study results and their limits: How much clinical and demographic metadata was included differed by source and by participant, and the metadata was provided uncurated.

The sample taken for sequencing was peripheral blood. This sequence was found in a man in his fifties with acute or convalescent COVID-19. The receptor chain draws on TRBV7-9 and TRBJ1-2; 8 bases in the middle match TRBD1. The DNA sequence is TGTGCCAGCAGCCCCCTACAGGGGGTAGCGCATGGCTACACCTTC. This codes for CASSPLQGVAHGYTF.